This passage covers 7 T cell receptor beta chains from one sample sequenced in a study of technical replicates of blood from a handful of donors (TCRdb year 2017). Library preparation employed the immunoSEQ multiplex PCR assay. The table was pulled from immuneACCESS by TCRdb, which kept in-frame rearrangements only. Such tables lose some clones; where checked, under half of the loss comes from unresolved V genes, and the rest has no known cause. This sample holds just under 45,000 clones; 96% were observed only once. The ten largest clones add up to 0.35% to 0.45% of the sample. Sequencing input: T cells isolated from PBMCs. The receptors were gathered from a human donor in good health.

V is TRBV5-1 and J is TRBJ1-1; a possible D gene is TRBD1 (6 bases). Trimming removed 5 bases from V and 8 bases from J, with 10 bases in between. Germline V gene lookup returns CDR1 SGHRS and CDR2 YFSETQ. CDR3 length equals 11 residues. The CDR3 is CASRRTVEAFF. CDR3 nucleotide sequence: TGCGCCAGCAGGCGGACAGTGGAAGCTTTCTTT. The full variable domain, its missing parts supplied by reference TRBV5-1 and TRBJ1-1, is KAGVTQTPRYLIKTRGQQVTLSCSPISGHRSVSWYQQTPGQGLQFLFEYFSETQRNKGNFPGRFSGRQFSNSRSEMNVSTLELGDSALYLCASRRTVEAFFGQGTRLTVV.

The genes are TRBV9 and TRBJ1-1, with no clear D. The CDR3 spans 12 residues. CDR1 is SGDLS, CDR2 YYNGEE, per germline. Trimming left V 5 bases short and J 3 bases short, with 8 bases between. This CDR3 reads CASSPADTEAFF. The CDR3 region has the DNA TGTGCCAGCAGTCCCGCGGACACTGAAGCTTTCTTT.

This clone occurred once. V and J are TRBV28 and TRBJ2-2, with a tentative D call TRBD2 (5 bases). Germline CDR1 and CDR2: MDHEN and SYDVKM. V dropped 4 bases and J dropped 2 bases, with 17 bases sitting between them. This CDR3 is built from 17 residues. The CDR3 reads CASSSLHERHNTGELFF. The DNA for the CDR3 is TGTGCCAGCAGTTCCCTCCACGAGCGGCACAACACCGGGGAGCTGTTTTTT.

The J gene is TRBJ2-7, the V gene TRBV30, with D possibly TRBD2 on 5 matching bases. Looked up from germline, CDR1 is GTSNPN and CDR2 is SVGIG (reference sequence). Trimming shortened V by 4 bases and J by 2 bases, and 15 bases separated the two germline ends. The CDR3 has 14 residues. Written as DNA, the CDR3 is TGTGCCTGGAACGTCGAGGGTTTGACCTACGAGCAGTACTTC. Amino acid sequence: CAWNVEGLTYEQYF.

V usage is TRBV2 and J usage is TRBJ2-3; TRBD1 might be the D (5 bases). Germline CDR1 and CDR2: SNHLY and FYNNEI. The CDR3 extends over 14 amino acids. The ends were cut back, 7 bases at V and 4 bases at J, with 15 bases in the middle. The CDR3 sequence is CASIQAGWADTQYF. CDR3 DNA: TGTGCCAGCATCCAGGCAGGGTGGGCAGATACGCAGTATTTT.

The rearrangement links TRBV30 to TRBJ2-1; D is uncertain. Trimming took off 5 bases at V and 7 bases at J, with 9 bases between the two ends. Looked up from germline, CDR1 is GTSNPN and CDR2 is SVGIG (reference sequence). The CDR3 is 11 residues long. The CDR3: CAWAVINEQFF. The CDR3, as DNA: TGTGCCTGGGCAGTTATTAATGAGCAGTTCTTC. Filled out from reference TRBV30 and TRBJ2-1, the complete variable domain reads SQTIHQWPATLVQPVGSPLSLECTVEGTSNPNLYWYRQAAGRGLQLLFYSVGIGQISSEVPQNLSASRPQDRQFILSSKKLLLSDSGFYLCAWAVINEQFFGPGTRLTVL.

This sequence joins TRBV5-6 and TRBJ2-6, with a tentative D call TRBD2 (5 bases). Trimming left V 2 bases short and J 0 bases short, with 6 bases between. Germline V CDR1 and CDR2: SGHDT, YYEEEE. The CDR3 sequence is 15 residues long. As DNA, the CDR3 is TGTGCCAGCAGCTTAGGACTCTCTGGGGCCAACGTCCTGACTTTC. This gives the protein CASSLGLSGANVLTF.